Below are 19 T cell receptor beta chains sequenced from a single sample in a study of blood T cell repertoires in COVID-19. Here immunoSEQ multiplex PCR was the method, and the copy in TCRdb shows in-frame clones only, minus some. The sample has some 400,000 clones, more than 75% seen once. The sample was PBMCs or T cells enriched from blood (not recorded which). The origin of the receptors is a man aged 25-40 years who had recovered from COVID-19.

This sequence joins TRBV19 and TRBJ1-1; D unresolved. Deletions cut 5 bases from V and 0 bases from J, with 10 bases between. Germline CDR1 LNHDA, CDR2 SQIVND (reference sequence). This CDR3 has 14 residues. The CDR3 DNA reads TGTGCCAGTAGTGGAGGACGGGTGAACACTGAAGCTTTCTTT. It yields the protein CASSGGRVNTEAFF.

This clone was counted a single time. The chain links TRBV20-1 to TRBJ2-2, with 9 nucleotides matching TRBD1. From germline, CDR1 is DFQATT and CDR2 SNEGSKA (reference sequence). V trimming: 3 bases; J trimming: 5 bases; junction bases outside the gene matches: 7. This CDR3 region has 15 residues. This CDR3 reads CSASPGQGRTGELFF. The CDR3 DNA sequence: TGCAGTGCTAGTCCCGGACAGGGGAGAACCGGGGAGCTGTTTTTT.

The chain couples TRBV2 to TRBJ2-1; D possibly corresponds to TRBD2 (6 bases). Germline V gene lookup returns CDR1 SNHLY and CDR2 FYNNEI. The CDR3 loop spans 14 amino acids. V was shortened by 4 bases and J by 3 bases, with 10 bases between the two germline ends. The CDR3 nucleotides are TGTGCCAGCAGTGGGCGGGGCCACTACAATGAGCAGTTCTTC. It is translated as CASSGRGHYNEQFF.

This clone was observed once. This chain links TRBV29-1 with TRBJ1-4; D gene ambiguous. The CDR3 consists of 14 residues. Germline CDR1 reads SQVTM; CDR2 reads ANQGSEA. The germline V and J ends were trimmed by 4 bases and 7 bases, with 16 bases remaining between them. The CDR3 spells CSVAGDKGGEKLFF. The CDR3 DNA reads as TGCAGCGTTGCCGGGGATAAAGGAGGTGAAAAACTGTTTTTT.

The chain is built from TRBV27 and TRBJ1-5; 8 bases match TRBD1. Germline V lookup: CDR1 MNHEY, CDR2 SMNVEV (reference sequence). This CDR3 comprises 15 residues. The ends lost 8 bases at V and 3 bases at J; junction bases unmatched: 9. CDR3 DNA sequence: TGTGCCAGCCGGTCCGACAGGGGTACCAATCAGCCCCAGCATTTT. Amino acids: CASRSDRGTNQPQHF.

Only one count was recorded for this clone. The V gene is TRBV7-9, the J gene TRBJ1-1, with a tentative D call TRBD1 (5 bases). The CDR3 spans 15 residues. Deletions cut 4 bases from V and 0 bases from J, with 12 bases between. The germline gives CDR1 SEHNR, CDR2 FQNEAQ (reference sequence). CDR3 in DNA: TGTGCCAGCAGCTCCAGACAGCGCATGAACACTGAAGCTTTCTTT. Translating gives CASSSRQRMNTEAFF.

This clone was counted a few times. J is TRBJ1-1 and V is TRBV27, with D maybe TRBD1 (5 bases). The CDR3 runs to 14 residues. Germline lookup yields CDR1 MNHEY and CDR2 SMNVEV (reference sequence). V was cut by 5 bases and J by 4 bases, with 14 bases left in between. The CDR3 DNA follows: TGTGCCAGCAGTCCCGCCGGGGGGTCCACTGAAGCTTTCTTT. Translated: CASSPAGGSTEAFF.

V is TRBV11-2 and J is TRBJ1-6; 7 bases are a match to TRBD1. V lost 2 bases, J lost 10 bases, and 5 bases stayed unmatched. Per germline, CDR1 SGHAT and CDR2 FQNNGV. The CDR3 totals 14 residues. The CDR3 region is CASSLIRGESPLHF. The CDR3, as DNA: TGTGCCAGCAGCTTAATCAGGGGGGAATCACCCCTCCACTTT.

The rearrangement uses TRBV10-2 and TRBJ1-1; D possibly corresponds to TRBD1 (5 bases). Germline CDR1 is WSHSY and CDR2 is SAAADI. The CDR3 length is 14 residues. V was pared by 7 bases and J by 4 bases, with 16 bases between. The CDR3 here is CASNRGGDGTEAFF. CDR3 sequence (DNA): TGCGCCAGCAACCGTGGGGGGGATGGCACTGAAGCTTTCTTT.

The chain joins TRBV6-4 to TRBJ1-1; a possible D gene is TRBD1 (6 bases). The ends were cut back, 0 bases at V and 1 base at J, with 12 bases in the middle. The CDR3 has 16 residues. CDR1 and CDR2 from the germline V gene are MRHNA and SNTAGT. Written as DNA, the CDR3 is TGTGCCAGCAGTGACTCCGGGACAACCACGAACACTGAAGCTTTCTTT. It encodes CASSDSGTTTNTEAFF.

The chain joins TRBV19 to TRBJ1-5, with a weak D call TRBD1 (6 bases). The CDR3 is 13 amino acids. V lost 5 bases and J 5 bases, leaving 10 bases between the germline ends. CDR1 is LNHDA and CDR2 is SQIVND in the germline V gene (reference sequence). The CDR3 region has the DNA TGTGCCAGTAGTCTGGACAGCTATCAGCCCCAGCATTTT. Encoded protein: CASSLDSYQPQHF.

This rearrangement joins TRBV5-6 to TRBJ1-3; 7 nucleotides align to TRBD1. The CDR3 has 17 amino acids. The germline V gene encodes CDR1 SGHDT and CDR2 YYEEEE. Trimming took 6 bases from V and 4 from J; bases not matched to a gene: 16. Here the CDR3 DNA reads TGTGCCAGCATTTCCTATAGGGACAGAAAGACCGGAAACACCATATATTTT. Translated: CASISYRDRKTGNTIYF.

This chain connects TRBV7-2 to TRBJ1-2; 8 positions agree with TRBD1. V was pared by 2 bases and J by 3 bases, with 8 bases of the junction left unmatched. Germline V lookup: CDR1 SGHTA, CDR2 FQGNSA. The CDR3 totals 16 residues. CDR3 in DNA: TGTGCCAGCAGCTTAATGGGGACAGGTGCTTACTATGGCTACACCTTC. It specifies CASSLMGTGAYYGYTF. The full variable domain, rest sourced from reference TRBV7-2 and TRBJ1-2, is GAGVSQSPSNKVTEKGKDVELRCDPISGHTALYWYRQSLGQGLEFLIYFQGNSAPDKSGLPSDRFSAERTGGSVSTLTIQRTQQEDSAVYLCASSLMGTGAYYGYTFGSGTRLTVV.

The rearrangement uses TRBV4-1 and TRBJ1-5, with D possibly being TRBD1 (6 bases). CDR3 length equals 15 residues. Trimming shortened V by 4 bases and J by 0 bases, and 10 bases separated the two germline ends. Germline assignment: CDR1 MGHRA and CDR2 YSYEKL. The CDR3 protein is CASSRNRDSNQPQHF. The CDR3 bases are TGCGCCAGCAGCCGGAACAGGGATAGCAATCAGCCCCAGCATTTT.

The gene calls are TRBV7-6 and TRBJ1-1, with D tentatively TRBD1 (5 bases). Germline V gene sequence: CDR1 SGHVS, CDR2 FNYEAQ. This CDR3 is 15 amino acids long. V was clipped by 1 base and J by 4 bases, with 13 bases between them. The CDR3 nucleotides read TGTGCCAGCAGCTTAGGGTTGGGGAGGGGCACTGAAGCTTTCTTT. This codes for CASSLGLGRGTEAFF.

The V and J genes are TRBV15 and TRBJ2-7, with D uncertain. The V end lost 0 bases, the J end lost 3 bases, and 3 bases lay between the germline ends. CDR1 LNHNV and CDR2 YYDKDF come from the germline V gene (reference sequence). The CDR3 is made up of 12 amino acids. CDR3 region: CATSRDSYEQYF. CDR3 sequence (DNA): TGTGCCACCAGCAGAGACAGCTACGAGCAGTACTTC.

V is TRBV28 and J is TRBJ1-2, with no clear D. V was clipped by 3 bases and J by 2 bases, with 7 bases between them. CDR3 length equals 13 residues. From germline, CDR1 is MDHEN and CDR2 SYDVKM. The CDR3 DNA sequence: TGTGCCAGCAGTTTCCAACGGAACTATGGCTACACCTTC. Encoded protein: CASSFQRNYGYTF.

This sequence joins TRBV9 and TRBJ1-5; 9 bases are shared with TRBD1. The V and J ends lost 1 base and 3 bases, in that order; junction bases with no gene match: 11. The CDR3 is 18 residues long. Per the germline V gene, CDR1 is SGDLS and CDR2 is YYNGEE. The CDR3 DNA is TGTGCCAGCAGCGTAACAGGGGGCGAAAATTATAACAATCAGCCCCAGCATTTT. This encodes CASSVTGGENYNNQPQHF.

The chain combines TRBV6-2 or TRBV6-3 with TRBJ2-6; 9 nucleotides align to TRBD1. J lost 2 bases, V lost 5 bases, and 7 bases had no gene match. Germline values: CDR1 MNHEY, CDR2 SVGEGT. This CDR3 has 17 amino acids. The CDR3 nucleotides are TGTGCCAGCAGTCCGGGACAGGGATTTACTGGGGCCAACGTCCTGACTTTC. This sequence encodes CASSPGQGFTGANVLTF.